The T cell receptor beta chain described here comes from a study of shared clonotypes between healthy human individuals. Overall study context: Researchers drew samples from two women and three men aged 18 to 49.

The V end was cut by 4 bases, the J end by 0 bases, with 10 bases between. This CDR3 comprises 14 residues. CDR1 is SGHNT, CDR2 YYREEE, per germline (reference sequence). This table comes from immunoSEQ multiplex PCR, and its TCRdb copy is limited to in-frame clones, with some not included. Of approximately 980,000 clones listed, about three quarters are singletons. The clonotype originates from a man younger than 35 in good health. This chain uses TRBV5-4 with TRBJ2-5; D might be TRBD2 (6 bases). The specimen was memory CD4+ T cells sorted from blood. Subset indicated: CD45RA-negative fraction. CDR3 residues: CASSAGGNQETQYF. Written as DNA, the CDR3 is TGTGCCAGCAGCGCCGGGGGTAACCAAGAGACCCAGTACTTC.